The present T cell receptor beta chain was sequenced within a study of sequential checkpoint blockade in melanoma. Study details: First-line arms were nivolumab then ipilimumab, or the reverse, randomized 1:1. After both sequences, patients received maintenance nivolumab.

The protocol was immunoSEQ multiplex PCR, while the TCRdb copy is restricted to in-frame clones and leaves out a portion. The sample contains 12,000 or so clones, just under 85% of which appear only once. Treatment here: randomized to nivolumab then ipilimumab (arm A) or the reverse (arm B). DNA-damaging chemotherapy had not been given to any patient beforehand. From thawed PBMCs, live CD3+CD8+ cells negative for CD19 and CD56 were sorted. This CDR3 has 14 amino acids. The V end lost 0 bases, the J end lost 0 bases, and 6 bases lay between the germline ends. Germline CDR1 reads WSHSY; CDR2 reads SAAADI.

Sequenced material: CD8+ T cells sorted from blood (inferred from file names), taken from a patient given nivolumab and ipilimumab in sequence. The chain recombines TRBV10-2 with TRBJ2-7; D is perhaps TRBD1 (5 bases). The source of this sequence is a human donor with melanoma. The CDR3 loop reads CASSESGVSYEQYF. The CDR3, as DNA: TGCGCCAGCAGTGAGTCAGGGGTCTCCTACGAGCAGTACTTC.